The rows below give T cell receptor beta chains drawn from one sample of a study of CD8 T cells in ankylosing spondylitis. TCRdb called the 5' RACE reads again in MiXCR, with one record for every CDR3 protein. This sample has hundreds of thousands of distinct CDR3 sequences; more than 25% occur once, and the top ten carry under 0.9%. The specimen was blood, either unsorted or a sorted T cell fraction (not recorded which). These receptors were obtained from a male donor with ankylosing spondylitis. CDR3s include the opening cysteine and the closing phenylalanine or tryptophan. Fields, in order: V gene, D gene, CDR3 protein. D genes are given only for firm matches.

TRBV5-1	NA	CASSPGGGPNTEAFF
TRBV20-1	TRBD2	CSAPLAGQETQYF
TRBV5-1	NA	CASSPDRMNTEAFF
TRBV12-3/TRBV12-4	NA	CASSSTGKSTFF
TRBV20-1	NA	CSARDRGPTEAFF
TRBV20-1	NA	CSASRDTGPGNTIYF
TRBV29-1	TRBD2	CSVVEGGHGETQYF
TRBV29-1	TRBD1	CSGLTGTGYGYTF
TRBV10-3	NA	CAIRTADYPGTEAFF
TRBV29-1	NA	CSVEGSGETQYF
TRBV5-1	NA	CASSIARRSTDTQYF
TRBV5-1	TRBD2	CASSLATSGGDEQFF
TRBV12-3/TRBV12-4	NA	CASDKSGFYSNQPQHF
TRBV5-1	NA	CASSLELRNEQFF
TRBV10-3	NA	CAISGPETDEQFF
TRBV5-5	NA	CASRMKGEETQYF
TRBV5-1	NA	CASSLALGWEKLFF
TRBV11-2	TRBD1	CASTSPRTGNTGELFF
TRBV6-2/TRBV6-3	NA	CASSLGGLYGYTF
TRBV11-3	NA	CASTSPGGYGYTF
TRBV5-6	NA	CASSSRGLTDTQYF
TRBV5-1	NA	CASSFGSPNTGELFF
TRBV28	NA	CASREGGRRAEAFF
TRBV5-1	TRBD2	CASSLALAGGSDTQYF
TRBV29-1	NA	CSVDDTYNEQFF
TRBV5-1	TRBD2	CASSLAGGWEQFF
TRBV20-1	NA	CSARVTEYEQYF
TRBV29-1	TRBD1	CSVGGQRNTGELFF
TRBV12-3/TRBV12-4	NA	CASSLDAGVSPLHF
TRBV20-1	NA	CSASEQGLQPQHF
TRBV5-1	NA	CASSLALLQLQETQYF
TRBV20-1	NA	CSAREVETEAFF
TRBV20-1	NA	CSASHYNEQFF
TRBV24-1	NA	CATRSGTLNTEAFF
TRBV5-1	TRBD1	CASSLSLGTADSPLHF
TRBV4-1	NA	CASSQQGLRGSLSSGQETQYF
TRBV20-1	NA	CSAAIGGIYGYTF
TRBV24-1	TRBD1	CATSDSGTGDEKLFF
TRBV2	TRBD1	CASTTGQGAGQPQHF
TRBV27	TRBD2	CASSRGTSGSWNIQYF
TRBV20-1	TRBD1	CSALGQVDTEAFF
TRBV5-6	NA	CASSFRGELNYGEQFF
TRBV12-5	NA	CASGLSGNTEAFF
TRBV6-1	TRBD1	CASRPTGGDEKLFF
TRBV11-3	NA	CASRTDTQYF
TRBV4-2	NA	CASSQVGQMLEQYF
TRBV3-1	NA	CASNDPGENTEAFF
TRBV4-2	NA	CASSQAGRYQETQYF
TRBV10-2	NA	CASSVESFASSYNEQFF
TRBV20-1	TRBD2	CSARGWTSGNEQFF
TRBV12-3/TRBV12-4	TRBD2	CASSSLAGPLTKNIQYF
TRBV20-1	NA	CSAPEGVNYGYTF
TRBV3-1	NA	CASSQGGVSHNEQFF
TRBV5-1	NA	CASSLPSSASTDTQYF